The T cell receptor beta chain described here comes from a study of cytomegalovirus exposure and HLA in healthy donors. Study-level results: Generally TCR sequences proved uncommon, though certain public TCRs appeared in numerous donors. Later findings reportedly placed an Asian-associated ancestry cluster below the approximately 650-donor mean for N-insertions. Cytomegalovirus status was reportedly diagnosed by the classifier with high sensitivity and specificity. A later analysis found that most CMV-associated TCR beta chains appeared HLA-restricted.

As to this clone: Antigen: not known.

This CDR3 spans 15 amino acids. Germline V gives CDR1 MNHEY, CDR2 SVGAGI. Trimming pared 4 bases from V and 2 bases from J, leaving 11 bases between. The PCR was carried out with 60 Vbeta primers and 13 Jbeta primers. Assay used: immunoSEQ multiplex PCR; TCRdb lists only in-frame clones, some missing. Its table lists about 140,000 clones. This chain uses TRBV6-5 with TRBJ2-2, with TRBD1 as a possible D gene (5 bases). This TCR derives from a man aged 40-49 years in good health and CMV-seronegative. Sequenced material: PBMCs. CDR3 loop: CASSSRTSNTGELFF. In DNA, the CDR3 is TGTGCCAGCAGTTCACGGACAAGCAACACCGGGGAGCTGTTTTTT.